These 16 T cell receptor beta chains were all obtained from the same sample, sequenced in a study of blood T cell repertoires in COVID-19 (dated by TCRdb to about 2020). The library was obtained by the immunoSEQ multiplex PCR assay. This is the immuneACCESS table as TCRdb keeps it, with only in-frame sequences that have V and J called. A part of the clones is gone; compared with another copy, unresolved V genes explain less than half, and the rest is unexplained. The sample table shows roughly 120,000 clones, and about 84% are seen once. Around 5% of the sample rests with the top ten. Material: peripheral blood. These receptor sequences come from a human donor in a cohort sampled during active COVID-19.

The gene calls are TRBV5-1 and TRBJ2-2, with TRBD2 matching over 9 bases. Losses at the gene ends were 2 bases for V and 4 bases for J; bases not matched to a gene: 6. Germline V gene data show CDR1 as SGHRS and CDR2 as YFSETQ. The CDR3 consists of 16 residues. The DNA for the CDR3 is TGCGCCAGCAGCTTCAGGCTAGCGGGACCCACCGGGGAGCTGTTTTTT. This encodes CASSFRLAGPTGELFF.

V is TRBV5-1 and J is TRBJ1-2, with unresolved D. The CDR3 length is 14 residues. V was clipped by 1 base and J by 7 bases, with 14 bases between them. Germline CDR1 and CDR2: SGHRS and YFSETQ. The CDR3 is CASSLSGDRSGYTF. CDR3 DNA: TGCGCCAGCAGCTTGTCCGGGGATCGGAGTGGCTACACCTTC.

J is TRBJ2-7 and V is TRBV24-1; TRBD2 might be the D (6 bases). CDR3 length: 15 amino acids. The V end was cut by 2 bases, the J end by 4 bases, with 14 bases between. Germline CDR1 and CDR2: KGHDR and SFDVKD. This CDR3 reads CATSDYRQGRYEQYF. CDR3 bases: TGTGCCACCAGTGATTACCGACAAGGGAGGTACGAGCAGTACTTC.

The J gene is TRBJ1-5, the V gene TRBV3-1 (or the pseudogene TRBV3-2), with D perhaps matching TRBD1 (5 bases). Deletions cut 6 bases from V and 4 bases from J, with 13 bases between. The length of the CDR3 is 14 residues. From germline, CDR1 is LGHDT and CDR2 YNNKEL (reference sequence). CDR3 in DNA: TGTGCCAGCAGTCTGGACATGATGAATCAGCCCCAGCATTTT. Translation gives CASSLDMMNQPQHF.

The V gene is TRBV27, the J gene TRBJ1-2; 12 nucleotides agree with TRBD1. Germline CDR1 MNHEY, CDR2 SMNVEV (reference sequence). V gave up 5 bases and J gave up 8 bases; unmatched junction bases: 9. CDR3 length: 15 residues. The CDR3 is CASSLIGTGGFGYTF. DNA for the CDR3: TGTGCCAGCAGTCTCATCGGGACAGGGGGCTTCGGCTACACCTTC.

The chain combines TRBV4-2 with TRBJ1-4; TRBD1 matches at 7 bases. This CDR3 contains 13 residues. Germline V CDR1 and CDR2: LGHNA, YNFKEQ. Trimming removed 6 bases from V and 5 bases from J; junction bases left unmatched: 3. CDR3 sequence reads: CASRSTGNEKLFF. In nucleotides, the CDR3 is TGTGCCAGCAGATCGACAGGGAATGAAAAACTGTTTTTT.

V usage is TRBV7-9 and J usage is TRBJ2-7; a possible D gene is TRBD1 (5 bases). Germline V gives CDR1 SEHNR, CDR2 FQNEAQ (reference sequence). V lost 1 base, J lost 1 base, and 8 bases lay in between. This CDR3 is built from 14 residues. CDR3 residues: CASSLEQASYEQYF. In nucleotides, the CDR3 is TGTGCCAGCAGCTTAGAACAGGCGTCCTACGAGCAGTACTTC.

V gene TRBV6-5 combines with J gene TRBJ1-5, with 8 bases fitting TRBD1. The CDR3 sequence is 13 residues long. Germline V lookup: CDR1 MNHEY, CDR2 SVGAGI. The V gene end was trimmed by 6 bases and the J gene end by 9 bases; junction bases not matched to a gene: 7. CDR3 nucleotide sequence: TGTGCCAGCAGGAAACAGGGGGATCGGCCCCAGCATTTT. It yields the protein CASRKQGDRPQHF.

The V and J genes are TRBV28 and TRBJ2-1, with D unclear. CDR1 MDHEN and CDR2 SYDVKM come from the germline V gene. Between the trimmed V and J ends, which lost 7 bases and 1 base, there was a span of 11 bases. The CDR3 is made up of 14 amino acids. This CDR3 reads CASMRQISYNEQFF. The CDR3 nucleotides read TGTGCCAGCATGCGGCAGATTTCCTACAATGAGCAGTTCTTC.

J is TRBJ2-5 and V is TRBV27; 10 bases map to TRBD2. Germline CDR1 is MNHEY and CDR2 is SMNVEV (reference sequence). Germline trimming cut 6 bases from V and 7 bases from J; bases unmatched to any gene: 5. The CDR3 is 13 residues long. In DNA form, the CDR3 reads TGTGCCAGCAGAACCTCTAGCGGGAGGACCCAGTACTTC. It codes for CASRTSSGRTQYF.

CDR3: CASSLARQGEQFF. DNA of the CDR3: TGTGCCAGCAGCTTAGCACGACAGGGTGAGCAGTTCTTC. The V and J genes are TRBV7-9 and TRBJ2-1; TRBD1 aligns across 7 bases. This CDR3 spans 13 amino acids. Germline V gives CDR1 SEHNR, CDR2 FQNEAQ (reference sequence). The ends lost 0 bases at V and 9 bases at J; junction bases unmatched: 2. Full variable domain (outside the CDR3, taken from reference TRBV7-9 and TRBJ2-1): DTGVSQNPRHKITKRGQNVTFRCDPISEHNRLYWYRQTLGQGPEFLTYFQNEAQLEKSRLLSDRFSAERPKGSFSTLEIQRTEQGDSAMYLCASSLARQGEQFFGPGTRLTVL.

V and J are TRBV20-1 and TRBJ2-1; D is possibly TRBD1 (5 bases). The CDR3 has 11 amino acids. Germline CDR1 DFQATT, CDR2 SNEGSKA (reference sequence). CDR3 in DNA: TGCGGGGCACCTTCCTACAATGAGCAGTTCTTC. It is translated as CGAPSYNEQFF.

The CDR3 sequence: CASSPTGILFSGANVLTF. In DNA form, the CDR3 reads TGTGCCAGCAGCCCAACAGGGATTTTGTTCTCTGGGGCCAACGTCCTGACTTTC. V and J are TRBV14 and TRBJ2-6; D perhaps matches TRBD1 (6 bases). V gave up 4 bases and J gave up 0 bases, with 16 bases separating them. CDR3 length: 18 amino acids. The V gene's germline CDR1 is SGHDN and CDR2 FVKESK.

V usage is TRBV28 and J usage is TRBJ2-3; no firm D call. CDR3 length equals 16 residues. The V gene lost 7 bases and the J gene lost 1 base, with 18 bases spanning the gap. Germline values: CDR1 MDHEN, CDR2 SYDVKM. CDR3 sequence reads: CASTNRRLRGTDTQYF. CDR3 bases: TGTGCCAGCACCAACCGTCGGCTCCGGGGCACAGATACGCAGTATTTT.

The chain recombines TRBV2 with TRBJ2-1; 12 nucleotides agree with TRBD1. Germline assignment: CDR1 SNHLY and CDR2 FYNNEI. The CDR3 spans 15 residues. With 7 bases clipped from V and 8 bases from J, the junction kept 9 bases outside the gene matches. The CDR3 loop is CASKTGTGGGDEQFF. The CDR3, as DNA: TGTGCCAGCAAAACCGGGACAGGGGGCGGGGATGAGCAGTTCTTC.

The gene calls are TRBV19 and TRBJ1-1; 7 nucleotides line up with TRBD1. The junction had 6 bases not matched to a gene; V was cut back by 5 bases and J by 6 bases. Germline lookup yields CDR1 LNHDA and CDR2 SQIVND (reference sequence). This CDR3 has 13 residues. The CDR3 DNA reads TGTGCCAGTAGTGTCCTCGGACAGGCTGAAGCTTTCTTT. It is translated as CASSVLGQAEAFF. The full variable domain, its missing parts supplied by reference TRBV19 and TRBJ1-1, is DGGITQSPKYLFRKEGQNVTLSCEQNLNHDAMYWYRQDPGQGLRLIYYSQIVNDFQKGDIAEGYSVSREKKESFPLTVTSAQKNPTAFYLCASSVLGQAEAFFGQGTRLTVV.